A single sample gave rise to the 3 T cell receptor beta chains below, sequenced in a study of blood T cell repertoires in COVID-19. Using immunoSEQ multiplex PCR, the repertoire was profiled, and TCRdb retains in-frame clones only, with some absent. The table shows about 410,000 clones, with roughly 91% occurring only once. Specimen: PBMCs or T cells enriched from blood (not recorded which). The receptors here all came from a woman in her 30s who had recovered from COVID-19.

CDR3 coding DNA: TGTGCCAGCAGCCAATCGGTCAGGTTTGGAGGGAACGGTTATGGCTACACCTTC. It yields the protein CASSQSVRFGGNGYGYTF. The rearrangement links TRBV16 to TRBJ1-2; D is ambiguous. CDR3 size: 18 residues. V was pared by 0 bases and J by 5 bases, with 22 bases between. Germline CDR1 KGHSY, CDR2 FQNENV. The complete variable domain, with remaining parts taken from reference TRBV16 and TRBJ1-2, reads GEEVAQTPKHLVRGEGQKAKLYCAPIKGHSYVFWYQQVLKNEFKFLISFQNENVFDETGMPKERFSAKCLPNSPCSLEIQATKLEDSAVYFCASSQSVRFGGNGYGYTFGSGTRLTVV.

The rearrangement links TRBV29-1 to TRBJ1-1; tentative D call: TRBD1 (5 bases). This CDR3 contains 13 residues. The germline V and J ends were trimmed by 4 bases and 3 bases, with 12 bases remaining between them. From germline, CDR1 is SQVTM and CDR2 ANQGSEA. The CDR3 bases are TGCAGCGTTGTCGTCGCACAGGACACTGAAGCTTTCTTT. Translating it yields CSVVVAQDTEAFF.

This chain links TRBV18 with TRBJ2-7; 10 bases fit TRBD1. The CDR3 extends over 15 amino acids. Germline V gene data show CDR1 as KGHSH and CDR2 as LQKENI. The V and J ends lost 6 bases and 2 bases, in that order; junction bases with no gene match: 7. CDR3 in amino acids: CASSARDRGTYEQYF. CDR3 sequence (DNA): TGTGCCAGCTCCGCCCGGGACAGGGGTACCTACGAGCAGTACTTC.